One sample yielded the 30 T cell receptor beta chains listed below, sequenced in a study of type 1 regulatory T cells. No antigens are known for them. TCRdb redid the calling of the reads with MiXCR, one entry per CDR3 protein. The table shows about 42,000 distinct CDR3 sequences, with less than 15% occurring only once. Sequencing was performed on cultured non-Tr1 T cells, either the whole culture or a sorted T cell fraction (not recorded which). The receptors originated from a human donor in good health.

The sample holds many counts of this clonotype. This chain links TRBV9 with TRBJ2-4; D ambiguous. Germline V gives CDR1 SGDLS, CDR2 YYNGEE. Trimming left V 4 bases short and J 0 bases short, with 5 bases between. CDR3 size: 13 residues. The CDR3 nucleotides read TGTGCCAGCAGCCCACCAGCCAAAAACATTCAGTACTTC. This codes for CASSPPAKNIQYF.

This clonotype was picked up many times. This sequence joins TRBV5-1 and TRBJ1-6; TRBD1 is a possible D gene (5 bases). The ends were cut back, 4 bases at V and 0 bases at J, with 11 bases in the middle. CDR1 is SGHRS and CDR2 is YFSETQ in the germline V gene. The CDR3 contains 16 residues. This chain's CDR3 is CASSRGESSYNSPLHF. The CDR3 bases are TGCGCCAGCAGCCGGGGGGAAAGCTCCTATAATTCACCCCTCCACTTT.

The chain recombines TRBV19 with TRBJ1-5; D may be TRBD1 (5 bases). This CDR3 is 13 amino acids long. CDR1 and CDR2 from the germline V gene are LNHDA and SQIVND (reference sequence). Deletions cut 7 bases from V and 3 bases from J, with 10 bases between. CDR3 sequence (DNA): TGTGCCAGTATAGGGGCATACAATCAGCCCCAGCATTTT. Translating gives CASIGAYNQPQHF.

The chain uses TRBV2 and TRBJ2-1, with D possibly being TRBD2 (6 bases). The CDR3 has 14 amino acids. CDR1 and CDR2 from the germline V gene are SNHLY and FYNNEI. V lost 2 bases and J 9 bases, leaving 14 bases between the germline ends. Here the CDR3 reads CASSELGGIREQFF. The CDR3 coding sequence is TGTGCCAGCAGTGAACTTGGCGGGATTCGTGAGCAGTTCTTC.

Turning to this clonotype: This could be a read error, since a much larger clone is one nucleotide away. The rearrangement joins TRBV7-2 to TRBJ2-1; D is unresolved. Germline V CDR1 and CDR2: SGHTA, FQGNSA. This CDR3 region has 11 residues. CDR3 protein: CAGSVYNEQFF. In nucleotides, the CDR3 is TGTGCCGGCAGCGTATACAATGAGCAGTTCTTC.

This clonotype turned up a few times. The J gene is TRBJ1-1, the V gene TRBV13, with D uncertain. V was pared by 3 bases and J by 11 bases, with 10 bases between. The CDR3 runs to 11 residues. CDR1 and CDR2 (germline): PRHDT, FYEKMQ (reference sequence). The CDR3, as DNA: TGTGCCAGCAGCTTTCGCGCGGGGGCTTTCTTT. It translates to CASSFRAGAFF.

This clonotype was counted a few times. The V call is TRBV19, the J call TRBJ1-1, with 8 bases fitting TRBD1. Germline V gives CDR1 LNHDA, CDR2 SQIVND (reference sequence). The trim removed 5 bases at V and 4 bases at J, leaving 6 bases unmatched. The length of the CDR3 is 14 residues. Here the CDR3 reads CASSFQTGGTEAFF. The DNA for the CDR3 is TGTGCCAGTAGTTTTCAAACAGGGGGCACTGAAGCTTTCTTT.

The rearrangement joins TRBV15 to TRBJ1-5; D is unclear. The CDR3 sequence is 13 residues long. Germline V gene sequence: CDR1 LNHNV, CDR2 YYDKDF (reference sequence). V was pared by 5 bases and J by 1 base, with 6 bases between. CDR3 in amino acids: CATSRHSNQPQHF. CDR3 DNA sequence: TGTGCCACCAGCCGTCACAGCAATCAGCCCCAGCATTTT.

This clonotype came up many times. This rearrangement joins TRBV20-1 to TRBJ2-4; TRBD2 is a possible D gene (6 bases). Trimming removed 0 bases at V and 9 bases at J, with 15 bases between. The CDR3 spans 14 residues. Germline loops: CDR1 DFQATT, CDR2 SNEGSKA (reference sequence). CDR3 region: CSARDQAGRSIQYF. The DNA of the CDR3 is TGCAGTGCTAGAGATCAGGCAGGGAGGAGCATTCAGTACTTC.

Many counts were recorded for this clonotype. The chain recombines TRBV5-1 with TRBJ1-2, with no clear D. This CDR3 comprises 13 residues. Per germline, CDR1 SGHRS and CDR2 YFSETQ. The V end was cut by 0 bases, the J end by 4 bases, with 7 bases between. The CDR3 bases are TGCGCCAGCAGCTTGGACGGATCCTATGGCTACACCTTC. Its translation: CASSLDGSYGYTF.

Of note for this clonotype: Being one base from a much bigger clone, this may be a read error. This chain joins TRBV5-1 and TRBJ2-3; D remains ambiguous. This CDR3 is 14 amino acids long. Per germline, CDR1 SGHRS and CDR2 YFSETQ. In nucleotides, the CDR3 is TGCACCAGCAGCTTGGAAACCCAACAAGATACGCAGTATTTT. This codes for CTSSLETQQDTQYF.

Only a few counts were recorded for this clonotype. One end of the junction does not line up with germline, which may come from a read error. The gene calls are TRBV5-1 and TRBJ2-1; D gene unclear. Germline CDR1 SGHRS, CDR2 YFSETQ. The CDR3 is 11 residues long. Written as DNA, the CDR3 is TGCGCCAGCAGCATTGACAAAGAGCAGTTCTTC. Protein sequence: CASSIDKEQFF.

This clonotype has a count of ten or more. The CDR3 bases are TGTGCCAGCAGTCCCCCGGGACAGGGAAACAATGAGCAGTTCTTC. Translation gives CASSPPGQGNNEQFF. This rearrangement joins TRBV28 to TRBJ2-1; 9 bases fit TRBD1. Per the germline V gene, CDR1 is MDHEN and CDR2 is SYDVKM. J lost 5 bases, V lost 5 bases, and 7 bases had no gene match. There are 15 residues in the CDR3. The full variable domain, in which reference TRBV28 and TRBJ2-1 provide the parts outside the CDR3, is DVKVTQSSRYLVKRTGEKVFLECVQDMDHENMFWYRQDPGLGLRLIYFSYDVKMKEKGDIPEGYSVSREKKERFSLILESASTNQTSMYLCASSPPGQGNNEQFFGPGTRLTVL.

This clonotype was counted many times. V usage is TRBV6-7 and J usage is TRBJ2-7; D is unresolved. TRBV6-7 is placed among ORFs of uncertain function. V dropped 11 bases and J dropped 4 bases, with 9 bases sitting between them. This CDR3 comprises 10 residues. The CDR3 coding sequence is TGTGCCGTCGCCCCATACGAGCAGTACTTC. Translating it yields CAVAPYEQYF.

This clonotype occurred a few times. This sequence joins TRBV27 and TRBJ1-4; D is unresolved. In germline, CDR1 is MNHEY, CDR2 SMNVEV (reference sequence). V shed 7 bases and J shed 7 bases, with 13 bases lying between them. The CDR3 length is 13 residues. CDR3: CASKLTIGEKLFF. CDR3 sequence (DNA): TGTGCCAGCAAGTTGACAATAGGTGAAAAACTGTTTTTT.

This clonotype appeared many times. This chain links TRBV5-4 with TRBJ2-1, with D possibly being TRBD1 or TRBD2 (6 bases each). Germline CDR1 and CDR2: SGHNT and YYREEE (reference sequence). This CDR3 region has 17 residues. V lost 1 base, J lost 3 bases, and 17 bases lay in between. The CDR3 here is CASSLFRGRDFYNEQFF. The CDR3 DNA follows: TGTGCCAGCAGCTTGTTTCGGGGGCGGGATTTCTACAATGAGCAGTTCTTC.

The chain combines TRBV19 with TRBJ2-1; possibly TRBD1 for D (6 bases). The germline gives CDR1 LNHDA, CDR2 SQIVND (reference sequence). V gave up 4 bases and J gave up 4 bases, with 11 bases separating them. The CDR3 length is 14 residues. The CDR3 loop reads CASSKAGEYNEQFF. The CDR3 DNA follows: TGTGCCAGTAGTAAGGCAGGGGAGTACAATGAGCAGTTCTTC.

This clonotype has at least ten counts. V usage is TRBV18 and J usage is TRBJ2-2; D not certain. Germline CDR1 and CDR2: KGHSH and LQKENI. The CDR3 spans 15 residues. V was trimmed by 3 bases and J by 5 bases, leaving 13 bases between them. The CDR3 bases are TGTGCCAGCTCACCGACCAGATTGGGGACCGGGGAGCTGTTTTTT. Translated, it gives CASSPTRLGTGELFF. Drawing the rest from reference TRBV18 and TRBJ2-2, the complete variable domain is NAGVMQNPRHLVRRRGQEARLRCSPMKGHSHVYWYRQLPEEGLKFMVYLQKENIIDESGMPKERFSAEFPKEGPSILRIQQVVRGDSAAYFCASSPTRLGTGELFFGEGSRLTVL.

The genes are TRBV9 and TRBJ2-5, with TRBD2 matching 10 bases. Germline V lookup: CDR1 SGDLS, CDR2 YYNGEE. V lost 3 bases, J lost 5 bases, and 4 bases stayed unmatched. The CDR3 totals 14 residues. The CDR3, as DNA: TGTGCCAGCAGCGCTGGACTAGCGGCGGAGACCCAGTACTTC. It is translated as CASSAGLAAETQYF.

Of note for this clonotype: A read error may explain this, as a much larger clone is one base away. The J gene is TRBJ2-5, the V gene TRBV5-1; D is ambiguous. The CDR3 is 15 amino acids. The germline CDR1 and CDR2 sequences are SGHRS and YFSETQ. The CDR3 DNA is TGCGCCAGCAGCTTGAGAGCCGGGCTACAAGAGGCCCAGTACTTC. As protein: CASSLRAGLQEAQYF.

This clonotype appeared many times. The rearrangement links TRBV7-2 to TRBJ2-4; D is uncertain. V was shortened by 5 bases and J by 7 bases, with 6 bases between the two germline ends. Germline V lookup: CDR1 SGHTA, CDR2 FQGNSA. CDR3 size: 11 residues. The CDR3 nucleotides are TGTGCCAGCAGCCGTGGGAACATTCAGTACTTC. This gives the protein CASSRGNIQYF.

This clonotype was found many times. The chain is built from TRBV20-1 and TRBJ1-5; TRBD1 matches 9 bases. The CDR3 is made up of 14 amino acids. Germline V lookup: CDR1 DFQATT, CDR2 SNEGSKA (reference sequence). J was trimmed by 5 bases and V by 6 bases; bases with no gene match: 8. CDR3 protein: CSATSRTGDQPQHF. The CDR3 bases are TGCAGTGCCACCTCTCGGACAGGGGATCAGCCCCAGCATTTT.

This clonotype was detected ten times or more. V is TRBV5-1 and J is TRBJ1-1, with D perhaps TRBD1 (5 bases). CDR1 and CDR2 from the germline V gene are SGHRS and YFSETQ. The CDR3 consists of 13 residues. V lost 5 bases, J lost 4 bases, and 12 bases lay in between. The CDR3 loop reads CASRVGLSTEAFF. CDR3 sequence (DNA): TGCGCCAGCAGAGTGGGGCTGAGCACTGAAGCTTTCTTT. Together with reference TRBV5-1 and TRBJ1-1, the CDR3 gives the full variable domain: KAGVTQTPRYLIKTRGQQVTLSCSPISGHRSVSWYQQTPGQGLQFLFEYFSETQRNKGNFPGRFSGRQFSNSRSEMNVSTLELGDSALYLCASRVGLSTEAFFGQGTRLTVV.

This clonotype was counted only a few times. The V call is TRBV25-1, the J call TRBJ1-3; D is ambiguous. The CDR3 loop spans 15 amino acids. V lost 1 base and J lost 3, with 10 bases in between. Germline V gene lookup returns CDR1 MGHDK and CDR2 SYGVNS. The CDR3 loop reads CASSESGIFGNTIYF. CDR3 nucleotide sequence: TGTGCCAGCAGTGAATCCGGGATCTTTGGAAACACCATATATTTT. Supplemented by reference TRBV25-1 and TRBJ1-3, the full variable domain reads EADIYQTPRYLVIGTGKKITLECSQTMGHDKMYWYQQDPGMELHLIHYSYGVNSTEKGDLSSESTVSRIRTEHFPLTLESARPSHTSQYLCASSESGIFGNTIYFGEGSWLTVV.

There are a few counts of this clonotype. The chain combines TRBV7-2 with TRBJ2-1; the D is unclear. Germline V gene sequence: CDR1 SGHTA, CDR2 FQGNSA. V lost 1 base and J 6 bases, leaving 13 bases between the germline ends. CDR3 length: 15 amino acids. DNA of the CDR3: TGTGCCAGCAGCTTAGTAGGACCGGCCGGCAATGAGCAGTTCTTC. Translating gives CASSLVGPAGNEQFF.

At least ten counts were recorded for this clonotype. The J gene is TRBJ1-2, the V gene TRBV5-1; possible D gene TRBD1, 5 bases. This CDR3 contains 13 residues. The germline CDR1 and CDR2 sequences are SGHRS and YFSETQ. Trimming removed 4 bases at V and 8 bases at J, with 15 bases between. CDR3 amino acids: CASSVTGADGYTF. CDR3 DNA sequence: TGCGCCAGCAGCGTCACCGGGGCCGACGGCTACACCTTC. Drawing the rest from reference TRBV5-1 and TRBJ1-2, the complete variable domain is KAGVTQTPRYLIKTRGQQVTLSCSPISGHRSVSWYQQTPGQGLQFLFEYFSETQRNKGNFPGRFSGRQFSNSRSEMNVSTLELGDSALYLCASSVTGADGYTFGSGTRLTVV.

This chain connects TRBV20-1 to TRBJ2-7, with D possibly being TRBD2 (7 bases). Germline lookup yields CDR1 DFQATT and CDR2 SNEGSKA (reference sequence). The germline V and J ends were trimmed by 0 bases and 5 bases, with 14 bases remaining between them. The CDR3 is 14 residues long. CDR3 residues: CSARDPGGADEQYF. CDR3 coding DNA: TGCAGTGCTAGAGATCCGGGGGGCGCAGACGAGCAGTACTTC.

This clonotype was observed a few times. This chain connects TRBV30 to TRBJ2-7; possibly TRBD1 for D (6 bases). CDR1 and CDR2 from the germline V gene are GTSNPN and SVGIG (reference sequence). V lost 1 base and J lost 8, with 12 bases in between. The CDR3 extends over 12 amino acids. CDR3 sequence (DNA): TGTGCCTGGAGTGGCACAGGGAGTAAGCAGTACTTC. It codes for CAWSGTGSKQYF.

The rearrangement links TRBV5-1 to TRBJ2-5, with D possibly being TRBD1 (5 bases). The CDR3 has 15 amino acids. Germline V gene data show CDR1 as SGHRS and CDR2 as YFSETQ. Trimming took 4 bases from V and 9 from J, leaving 22 bases between them. CDR3 sequence reads: CASSPAGDRVSSQYF. The CDR3 DNA follows: TGCGCCAGCAGCCCGGCCGGCGACAGAGTATCGTCCCAGTACTTC.

This clonotype came up many times. V is TRBV7-2 and J is TRBJ1-6, with unresolved D. The CDR3 spans 13 residues. Germline V gene lookup returns CDR1 SGHTA and CDR2 FQGNSA. Trimming shortened V by 5 bases and J by 8 bases, and 10 bases separated the two germline ends. The CDR3 loop reads CASSPSVDSPLHF. The CDR3 DNA reads as TGTGCCAGCAGCCCCTCCGTGGATTCACCCCTCCACTTT.